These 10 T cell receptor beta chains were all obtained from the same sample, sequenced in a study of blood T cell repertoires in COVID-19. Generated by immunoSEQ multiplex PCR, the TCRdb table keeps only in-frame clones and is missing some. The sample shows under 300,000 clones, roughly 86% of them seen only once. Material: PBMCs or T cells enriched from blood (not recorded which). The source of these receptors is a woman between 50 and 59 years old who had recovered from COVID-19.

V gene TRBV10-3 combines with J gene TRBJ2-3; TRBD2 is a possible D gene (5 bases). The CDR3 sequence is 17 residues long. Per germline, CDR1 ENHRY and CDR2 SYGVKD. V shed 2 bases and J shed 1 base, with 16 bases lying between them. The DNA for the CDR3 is TGTGCCATCAGTGAGAGTGGCCGGGGATCGGGCACAGATACGCAGTATTTT. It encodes CAISESGRGSGTDTQYF.

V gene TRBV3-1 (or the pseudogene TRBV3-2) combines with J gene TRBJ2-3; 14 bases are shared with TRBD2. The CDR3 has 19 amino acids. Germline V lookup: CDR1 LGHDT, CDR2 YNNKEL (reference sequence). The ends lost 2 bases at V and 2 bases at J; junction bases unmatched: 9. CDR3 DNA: TGTGCCAGCAGCCAACTCCCGGGACTAGCGGGAGAGTTCACAGATACGCAGTATTTT. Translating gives CASSQLPGLAGEFTDTQYF.

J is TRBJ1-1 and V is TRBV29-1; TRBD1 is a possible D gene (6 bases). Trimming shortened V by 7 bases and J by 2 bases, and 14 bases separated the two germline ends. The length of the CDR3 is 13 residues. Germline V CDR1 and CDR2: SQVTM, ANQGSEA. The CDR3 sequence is CSAIRDTNTEAFF. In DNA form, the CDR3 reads TGCAGCGCGATCCGGGACACCAACACTGAAGCTTTCTTT.

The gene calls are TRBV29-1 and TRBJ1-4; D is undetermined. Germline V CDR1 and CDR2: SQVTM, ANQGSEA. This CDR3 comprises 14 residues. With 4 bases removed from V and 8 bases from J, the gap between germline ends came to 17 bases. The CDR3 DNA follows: TGCAGCGTTGGGAGAGGGTTGGATAGAGAAAAACTGTTTTTT. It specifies CSVGRGLDREKLFF.

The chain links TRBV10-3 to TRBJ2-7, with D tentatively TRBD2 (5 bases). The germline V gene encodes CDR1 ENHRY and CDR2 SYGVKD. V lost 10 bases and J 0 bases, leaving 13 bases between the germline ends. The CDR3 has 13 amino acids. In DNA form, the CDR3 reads TGTGCCAGCCGGGATTCCAGCTCCTACGAGCAGTACTTC. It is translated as CASRDSSSYEQYF.

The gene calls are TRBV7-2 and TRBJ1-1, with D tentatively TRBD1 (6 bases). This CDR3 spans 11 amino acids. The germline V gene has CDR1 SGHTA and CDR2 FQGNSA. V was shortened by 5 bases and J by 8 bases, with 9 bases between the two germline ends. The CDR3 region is CASSRTVEAFF. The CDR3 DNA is TGTGCCAGCAGCAGGACAGTGGAAGCTTTCTTT.

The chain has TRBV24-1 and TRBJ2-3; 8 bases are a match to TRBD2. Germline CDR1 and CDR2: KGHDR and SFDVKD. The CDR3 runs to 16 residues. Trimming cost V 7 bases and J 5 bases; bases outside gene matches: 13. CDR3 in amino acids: CATREGQREIGDTQYF. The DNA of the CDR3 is TGTGCCACCAGGGAGGGCCAGCGGGAGATTGGAGATACGCAGTATTTT.

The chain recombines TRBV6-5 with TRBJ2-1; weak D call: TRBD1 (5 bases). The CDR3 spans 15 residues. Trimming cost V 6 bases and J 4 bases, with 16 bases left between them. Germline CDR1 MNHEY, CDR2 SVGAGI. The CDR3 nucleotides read TGTGCCAGCAGAAAACAGGTCGTGGTTTACAATGAGCAGTTCTTC. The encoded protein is CASRKQVVVYNEQFF.

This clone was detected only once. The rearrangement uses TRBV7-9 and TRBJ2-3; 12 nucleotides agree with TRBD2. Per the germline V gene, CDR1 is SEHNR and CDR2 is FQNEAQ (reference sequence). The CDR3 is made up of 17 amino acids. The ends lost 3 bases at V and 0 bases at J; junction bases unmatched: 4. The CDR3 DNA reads TGTGCCAGCAGCTTCCCTGGGACTAGCGGGAGCACAGATACGCAGTATTTT. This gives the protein CASSFPGTSGSTDTQYF.

CDR3: CASSQAGTSGPSGELFF. The CDR3 bases are TGTGCCAGCAGCCAGGCCGGGACTAGCGGGCCGTCCGGGGAGCTGTTTTTT. This sequence joins TRBV4-2 and TRBJ2-2; 12 nucleotides match TRBD2. Trimming cost V 3 bases and J 6 bases; bases outside gene matches: 8. CDR3 length: 17 amino acids. Germline V gives CDR1 LGHNA, CDR2 YNFKEQ.